The sequence of this T cell receptor (beta chain) was determined in a study of cytomegalovirus exposure and HLA in healthy donors. Study-level findings and limits: Most of the CMV-associated TCR beta chains (in a later analysis) appeared to be HLA-restricted. Cytomegalovirus-associated TCR beta chains were listed, numbering under 200.

Per the germline V gene, CDR1 is SGHRS and CDR2 is YFSETQ. CDR3 length: 15 residues. V was clipped by 1 base and J by 4 bases, with 13 bases between them. The PCR had 60 Vbeta and 13 Jbeta primers. The repertoire was sequenced with immunoSEQ multiplex PCR; TCRdb's copy has only in-frame clones and lacks some. The sample yields around 120,000 clones, around 70% seen once. Points on this clone: The antigen remains undetermined.

Sequenced: PBMCs. V and J are TRBV5-1 and TRBJ2-3; D is perhaps TRBD2 (6 bases). This receptor was identified in a man between 40 and 49 years old in good health and CMV-seropositive. CDR3 region: CASSLFRERSDTQYF. The CDR3 DNA is TGCGCCAGCAGCTTGTTCCGGGAGAGGTCAGATACGCAGTATTTT.